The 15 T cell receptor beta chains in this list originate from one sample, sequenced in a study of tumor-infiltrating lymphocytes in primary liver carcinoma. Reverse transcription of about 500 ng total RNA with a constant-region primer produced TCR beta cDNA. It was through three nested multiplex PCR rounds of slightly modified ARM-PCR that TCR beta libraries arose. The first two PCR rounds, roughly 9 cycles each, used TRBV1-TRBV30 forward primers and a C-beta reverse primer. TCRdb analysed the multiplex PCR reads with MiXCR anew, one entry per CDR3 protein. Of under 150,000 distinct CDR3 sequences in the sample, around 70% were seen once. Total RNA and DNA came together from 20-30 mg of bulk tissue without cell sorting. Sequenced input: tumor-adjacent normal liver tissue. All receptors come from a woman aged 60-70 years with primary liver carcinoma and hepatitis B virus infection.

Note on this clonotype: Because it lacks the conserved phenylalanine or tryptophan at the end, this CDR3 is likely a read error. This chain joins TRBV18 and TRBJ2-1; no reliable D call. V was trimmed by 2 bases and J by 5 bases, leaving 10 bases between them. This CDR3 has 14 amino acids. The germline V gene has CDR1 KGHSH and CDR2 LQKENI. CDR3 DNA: TGTGCCAGCTCACCATTAGTAGGCCACAATGAGCAGTTCCTC. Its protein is CASSPLVGHNEQFL.

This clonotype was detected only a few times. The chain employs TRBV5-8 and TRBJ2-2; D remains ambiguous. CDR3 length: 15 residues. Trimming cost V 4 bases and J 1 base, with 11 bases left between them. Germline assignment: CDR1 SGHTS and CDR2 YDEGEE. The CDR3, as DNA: TGTGCCAGCAGCCTTGGGATAAAGAACACCGGGGAGCTGTTTTTT. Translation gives CASSLGIKNTGELFF.

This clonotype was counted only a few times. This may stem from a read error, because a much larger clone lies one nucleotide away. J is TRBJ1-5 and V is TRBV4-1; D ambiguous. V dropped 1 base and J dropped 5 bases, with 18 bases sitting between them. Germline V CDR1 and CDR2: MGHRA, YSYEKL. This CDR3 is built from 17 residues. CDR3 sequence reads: CASSQVYRIGRDQPQHF. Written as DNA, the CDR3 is TGCGCCAGCAGCCAAGTATATCGGATAGGGAGGGATCAGCCCCAGCATTTT.

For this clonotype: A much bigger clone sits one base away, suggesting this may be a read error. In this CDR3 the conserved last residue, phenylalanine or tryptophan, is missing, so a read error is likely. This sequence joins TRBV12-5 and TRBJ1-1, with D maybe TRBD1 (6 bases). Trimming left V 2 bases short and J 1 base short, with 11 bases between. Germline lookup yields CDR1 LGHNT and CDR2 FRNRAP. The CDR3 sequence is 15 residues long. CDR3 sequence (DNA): TGTGCTAGTGGTTTGCCTAGGGGGGGGAACACTGAAGCTTTCTTA. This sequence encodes CASGLPRGGNTEAFL.

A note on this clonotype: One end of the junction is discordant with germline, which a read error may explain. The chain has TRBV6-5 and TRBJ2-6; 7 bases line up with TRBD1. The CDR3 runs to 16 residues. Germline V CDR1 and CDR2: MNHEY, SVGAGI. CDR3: CVSRGTAEAGANVLTF. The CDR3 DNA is TGTGTCAGCAGGGGGACAGCGGAGGCTGGGGCCAACGTCCTGACTTTC.

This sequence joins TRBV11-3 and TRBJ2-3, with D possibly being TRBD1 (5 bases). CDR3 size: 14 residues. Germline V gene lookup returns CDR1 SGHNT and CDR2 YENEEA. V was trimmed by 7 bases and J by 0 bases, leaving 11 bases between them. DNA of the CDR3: TGTGCCAGCATCCTAAGGACAAGCACAGATACGCAGTATTTT. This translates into CASILRTSTDTQYF.

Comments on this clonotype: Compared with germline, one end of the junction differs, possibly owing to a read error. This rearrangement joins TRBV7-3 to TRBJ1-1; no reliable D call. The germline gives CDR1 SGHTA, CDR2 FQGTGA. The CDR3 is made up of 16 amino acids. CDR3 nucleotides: TGTGCCAGCAGCCCCACGTTGAGGGCAGAGGCCACTGAAGTTTTCTTT. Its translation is CASSPTLRAEATEVFF.

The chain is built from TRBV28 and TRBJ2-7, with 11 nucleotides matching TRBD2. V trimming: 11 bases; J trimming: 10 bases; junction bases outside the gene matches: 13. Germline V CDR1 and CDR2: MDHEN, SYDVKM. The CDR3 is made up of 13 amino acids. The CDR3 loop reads CAGRLAGPHEQYF. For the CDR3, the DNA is TGTGCCGGTCGACTAGCGGGACCCCATGAACAGTACTTC.

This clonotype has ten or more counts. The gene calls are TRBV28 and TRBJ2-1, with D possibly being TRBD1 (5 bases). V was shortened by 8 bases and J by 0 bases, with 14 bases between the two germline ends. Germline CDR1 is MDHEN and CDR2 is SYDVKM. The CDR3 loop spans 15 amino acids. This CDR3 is CASGADSSSYNEQFF. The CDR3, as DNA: TGTGCCAGCGGGGCCGACTCAAGCTCCTACAATGAGCAGTTCTTC.

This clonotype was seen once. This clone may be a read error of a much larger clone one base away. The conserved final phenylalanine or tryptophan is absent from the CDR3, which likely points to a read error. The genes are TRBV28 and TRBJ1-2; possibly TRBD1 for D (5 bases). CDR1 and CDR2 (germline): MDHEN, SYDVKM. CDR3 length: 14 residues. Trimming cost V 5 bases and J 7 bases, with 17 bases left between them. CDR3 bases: TGTGCCAGCAGTGCCCCTTGGGGGGAACGTGGCTACACCATC. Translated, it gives CASSAPWGERGYTI.

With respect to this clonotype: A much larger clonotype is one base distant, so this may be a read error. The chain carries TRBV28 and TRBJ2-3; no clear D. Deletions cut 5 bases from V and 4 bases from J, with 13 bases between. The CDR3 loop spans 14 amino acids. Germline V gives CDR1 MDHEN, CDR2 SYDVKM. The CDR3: CASSPTHGADTQYF. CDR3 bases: TGTGCCAGCAGTCCTACGCACGGCGCAGATACGCAGTATTTT. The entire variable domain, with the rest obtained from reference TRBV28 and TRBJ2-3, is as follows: DVKVTQSSRYLVKRTGEKVFLECVQDMDHENMFWYRQDPGLGLRLIYFSYDVKMKEKGDIPEGYSVSREKKERFSLILESASTNQTSMYLCASSPTHGADTQYFGPGTRLTVL.

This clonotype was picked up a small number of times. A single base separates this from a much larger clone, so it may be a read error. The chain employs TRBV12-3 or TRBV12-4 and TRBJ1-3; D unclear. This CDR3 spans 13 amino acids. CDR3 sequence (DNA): TGTGCCAGCACCCTCCCCTCTGGAGACACCATATATTTT. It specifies CASTLPSGDTIYF.

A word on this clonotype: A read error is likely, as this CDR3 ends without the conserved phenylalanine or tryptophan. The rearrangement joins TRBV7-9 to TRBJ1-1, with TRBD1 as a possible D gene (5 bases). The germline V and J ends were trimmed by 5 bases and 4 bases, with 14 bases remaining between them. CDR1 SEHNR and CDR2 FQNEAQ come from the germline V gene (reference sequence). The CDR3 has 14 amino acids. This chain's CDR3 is CASSGRVVGTEAFY. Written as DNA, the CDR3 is TGTGCCAGCAGCGGCAGGGTTGTAGGCACTGAAGCTTTCTAT.

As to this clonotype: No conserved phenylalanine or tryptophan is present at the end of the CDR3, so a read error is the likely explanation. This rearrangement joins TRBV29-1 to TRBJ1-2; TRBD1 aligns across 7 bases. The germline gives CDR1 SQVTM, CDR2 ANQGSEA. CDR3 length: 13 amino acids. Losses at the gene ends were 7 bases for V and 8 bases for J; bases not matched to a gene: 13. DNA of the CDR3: TGCAGCGCTGTTCGGGACAGCATGGACGGCTACACCTCC. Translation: CSAVRDSMDGYTS.

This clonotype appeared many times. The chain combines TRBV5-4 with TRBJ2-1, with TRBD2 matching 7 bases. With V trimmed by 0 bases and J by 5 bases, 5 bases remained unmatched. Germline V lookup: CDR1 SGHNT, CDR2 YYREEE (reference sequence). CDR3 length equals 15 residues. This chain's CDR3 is CASSLVAGDHNEQFF. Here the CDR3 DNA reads TGTGCCAGCAGCTTGGTGGCGGGAGATCACAATGAGCAGTTCTTC.